A selection of T cell receptor beta chains follows, all from one sample in a study of blood T cell repertoires in COVID-19. Libraries were prepared by immunoSEQ multiplex PCR; TCRdb keeps only in-frame clonotypes and omits some of them. The sample lists about 150,000 clones, about 80% occurring once. Sequenced: PBMCs or T cells enriched from blood (not recorded which). Source of these receptors: a man aged 45 to 65 who had recovered from COVID-19. CDR3s leave out the opening cysteine and the closing phenylalanine or tryptophan. Fields, in order: CDR3 protein, V gene, J gene.

ASSLLTGDTEAF	TRBV16	TRBJ1-1
ASSVRTGDEAF	TRBV6-5	TRBJ1-1
ASSLVTGGSYEQY	TRBV7-9	TRBJ2-7
ASSSRDRAEAF	TRBV27	TRBJ1-1
ASSQLSPGRTDTQY	TRBV3-1/TRBV3-2	TRBJ2-3
ASSVGQGHQETQY	TRBV28	TRBJ2-5
ATSRRSGLAANEQF	TRBV15	TRBJ2-1
ASSPGTGVGNQPQH	TRBV5-1	TRBJ1-5
ASSQPIGQQSRVVYGYT	TRBV4-1	TRBJ1-2
ASSPAGGSDQPQH	TRBV28	TRBJ1-5
ASSLGSGSYEQY	TRBV11-2	TRBJ2-7
ADMDMNTEAF	TRBV6-5	TRBJ1-1
ASSSYSGMGETQY	TRBV7-2	TRBJ2-5
ASSQDLARSYNEQF	TRBV4-3	TRBJ2-1
AISATGMDGYT	TRBV10-3	TRBJ1-2
ASSPNPRGQGVSPLH	TRBV19	TRBJ1-6
ASSLARLASHEQF	TRBV7-8	TRBJ2-1
ASSLGGGYGYT	TRBV5-1	TRBJ1-2
ASRPTGDYGYT	TRBV5-4	TRBJ1-2
ASRRTQGRGLFSNQPQH	TRBV6-7	TRBJ1-5
ASSQGDRSYEQY	TRBV5-4	TRBJ2-7
ASSLRTVEAF	TRBV7-9	TRBJ1-1
ASSLERQGVGYT	TRBV5-6	TRBJ1-2
AISGGLAGLKETQY	TRBV10-3	TRBJ2-5
ASSQEGGGKETQY	TRBV4-3	TRBJ2-5
ASSLRRADSPLH	TRBV27	TRBJ1-6
ASSSGGTSGNTIY	TRBV28	TRBJ1-3
ASSYYSGSDTQY	TRBV6-2/TRBV6-3	TRBJ2-3
ASSLAPPGQGTGELF	TRBV7-8	TRBJ2-2
ASSEAGYLNSPLH	TRBV25-1	TRBJ1-6
ASSPPGLAEKLF	TRBV18	TRBJ1-4
ASSPGQSMNTEAF	TRBV18	TRBJ1-1